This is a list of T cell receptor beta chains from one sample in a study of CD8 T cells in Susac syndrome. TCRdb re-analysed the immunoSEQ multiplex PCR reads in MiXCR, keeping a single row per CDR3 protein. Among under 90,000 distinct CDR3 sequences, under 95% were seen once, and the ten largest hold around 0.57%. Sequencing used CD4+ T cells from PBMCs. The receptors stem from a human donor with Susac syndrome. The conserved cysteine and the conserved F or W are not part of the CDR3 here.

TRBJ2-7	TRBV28	ASSPGPAGAYEQY
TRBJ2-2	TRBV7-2	ASSLDRANTGELF
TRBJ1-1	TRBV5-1	ASSFPLRTATTSMNTEAF
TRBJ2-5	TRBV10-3	AIRRGPQETQY
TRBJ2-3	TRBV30	AWSVRWRGLGGDTQY
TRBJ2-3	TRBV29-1	SVEIRPTDTQY
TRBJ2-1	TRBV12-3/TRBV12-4	ASSLSSGGAGNEQF
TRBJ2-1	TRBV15	GTREGSYNEQF
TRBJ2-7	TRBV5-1	ASSPGDNLKAEQY
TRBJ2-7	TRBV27	ASSTSGAAYEQY
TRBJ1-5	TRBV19	ASSTDRYQPQH
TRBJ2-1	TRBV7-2	ASSLVPQGGYNEQF
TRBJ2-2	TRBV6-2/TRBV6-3	ASSYFRASGSGELF
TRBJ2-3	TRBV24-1	ATSDAGTEEIDTQY
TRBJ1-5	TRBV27	ARDRPPSYSNQPQH
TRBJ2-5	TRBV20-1	SAGTSGSTETQY
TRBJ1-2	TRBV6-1	ASRLGQFYGYT
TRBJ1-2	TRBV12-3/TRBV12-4	ASSLKETYGYT
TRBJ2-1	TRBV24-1	ATSDSTPGLVRNEQF
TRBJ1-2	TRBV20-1	SANDRESYGYT
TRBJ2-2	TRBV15	ATSRVLAGGAGELF
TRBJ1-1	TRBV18	ASSPTRTYTEAF
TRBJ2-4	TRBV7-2	ASSLVLNIQY
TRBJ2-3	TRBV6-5	ASSSGSRTDTQY
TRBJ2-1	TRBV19	ASWEGYGNRF
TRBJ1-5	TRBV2	ASDRGSNQPQH
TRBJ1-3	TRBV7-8	ASSTYQGGWD
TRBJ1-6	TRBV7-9	ASSRTGGENSPLH
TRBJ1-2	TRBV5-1	ASSEGPANYGYT
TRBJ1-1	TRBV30	AWSPLDRSPPEAF
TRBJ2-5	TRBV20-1	SARDYQQETQY
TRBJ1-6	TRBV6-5	ASRYGTGGSPLH
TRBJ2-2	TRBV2	ASSRDRGNTGELF
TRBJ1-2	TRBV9	ASSPRYTGQGRADGYT
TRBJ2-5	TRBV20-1	TLGLPH
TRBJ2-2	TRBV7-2	ASSFQGPAGELF
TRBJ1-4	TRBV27	ASSPWDNEKLF
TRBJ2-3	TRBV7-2	ASSLAGPGYTDTQY
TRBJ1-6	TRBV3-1	ASGRQGGNSPLH
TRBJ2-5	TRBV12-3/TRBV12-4	ASSFPFETQY
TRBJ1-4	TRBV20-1	SASGRANEKLF
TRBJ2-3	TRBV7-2	ASSSRGDTQY
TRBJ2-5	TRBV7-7	ASSPRGVGETQY
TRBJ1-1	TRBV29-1	SARNTEAF
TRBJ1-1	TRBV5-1	ASSPAGGRRSTEAF
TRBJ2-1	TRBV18	ASSPTGVGNEQF
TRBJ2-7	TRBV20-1	SARGDRGGYEQY
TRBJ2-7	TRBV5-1	ASSLGHSGLAISYEQY
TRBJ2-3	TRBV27	ASSRGTDTQY
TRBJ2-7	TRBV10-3	AISESRGRDYEQY
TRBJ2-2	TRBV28	ASSTTTLAAGELF
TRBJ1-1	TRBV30	AWRQGKNTEAF
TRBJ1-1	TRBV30	AWSVLYTEAF
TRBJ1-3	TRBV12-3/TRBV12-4	ASSRRLRSSGNTIY
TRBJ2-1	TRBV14	ASSQELVYNEQF
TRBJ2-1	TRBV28	ASSARASIVKQF
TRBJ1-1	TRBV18	ASSPGGGKPLAF